These 8 T cell receptor beta chains share one sample of origin, sequenced in a study of CD8+CD57+ T cells in acquired aplastic anemia. Genomic DNA constituted the template upon which TCR beta VDJ and CDR3 profiling was performed. TCRdb used MiXCR to reprocess the reads, holding one entry per CDR3 protein. The sample lists about 210,000 distinct CDR3 sequences; approximately 35% were seen once. Sequences were obtained from sorted CD4+, CD8+, or CD8+CD57+ T cells (not recorded which) from PBMCs. The receptors originated from a human donor in good health, serving as a control.

This clonotype was counted at least ten times. The chain carries TRBV20-1 and TRBJ2-1; D ambiguous. Trimming shortened V by 0 bases and J by 7 bases, and 10 bases separated the two germline ends. Germline V gene lookup returns CDR1 DFQATT and CDR2 SNEGSKA (reference sequence). The CDR3 runs 13 residues. CDR3 residues: CSARDTLGNEQFF. The CDR3, as DNA: TGCAGTGCTAGAGATACTCTGGGGAATGAGCAGTTCTTC.

This chain links TRBV7-2 with TRBJ1-4; TRBD1 is a possible D gene (6 bases). The CDR3 totals 13 residues. Trimming left V 5 bases short and J 5 bases short, with 9 bases between. In germline, CDR1 is SGHTA, CDR2 FQGNSA. The CDR3 protein is CASSQGWNEKLFF. CDR3 DNA sequence: TGTGCCAGCAGCCAGGGGTGGAATGAAAAACTGTTTTTT.

This clonotype was seen at least ten times. This chain uses TRBV10-3 with TRBJ2-2, with D tentatively TRBD1 or TRBD2 (5 bases each). Trimming cost V 6 bases and J 0 bases, with 11 bases left between them. CDR3 length: 15 residues. Germline V gene data show CDR1 as ENHRY and CDR2 as SYGVKD. The CDR3: CAIRPGQANTGELFF. CDR3 bases: TGTGCCATCAGGCCGGGGCAGGCGAACACCGGGGAGCTGTTTTTT.

This clonotype was recorded many times. The CDR3 bases are TGTGCCAGCAGTTTGAAGGCTAACTATGGCTACACCTTC. Protein product: CASSLKANYGYTF. The chain carries TRBV28 and TRBJ1-2; D gene ambiguous. V was cut by 3 bases and J by 0 bases, with 5 bases left in between. CDR3 size: 13 residues. CDR1 MDHEN and CDR2 SYDVKM come from the germline V gene.

This clonotype occurred a few times. This rearrangement joins TRBV5-1 to TRBJ1-2, with a weak D call TRBD1 (6 bases). The germline V gene encodes CDR1 SGHRS and CDR2 YFSETQ. Trimming removed 7 bases from V and 6 bases from J, with 22 bases in between. CDR3 length: 15 residues. Here the CDR3 DNA reads TGCGCCAGCCAGGCACTAAGGGGGTTTTCGGATGGCTACACCTTC. Protein product: CASQALRGFSDGYTF.

This clonotype was observed a single time. V usage is TRBV7-9 and J usage is TRBJ1-6, with unresolved D. This CDR3 is 13 amino acids long. The V and J ends lost 2 bases and 15 bases respectively, with 14 bases between them. The germline CDR1 and CDR2 sequences are SEHNR and FQNEAQ (reference sequence). CDR3 in amino acids: CASSLSWDSLLHF. The CDR3 DNA sequence: TGTGCCAGCAGCTTATCGTGGGATTCCCTCCTCCACTTT.

This clonotype has only a few counts. A single base separates this from a much larger clone, so it may be a read error. This chain uses TRBV7-2 with TRBJ2-1; TRBD2 aligns across 8 bases. The CDR3 is made up of 13 amino acids. Germline V gene sequence: CDR1 SGHTA, CDR2 FQGNSA. Unmatched junction bases numbered 3, after V lost 5 bases and J lost 6 bases. The CDR3 DNA is TGTGCCAGCAGCCCTAGCGGGCTCAATGAGCAGTTCTTC. The encoded protein is CASSPSGLNEQFF. The full variable domain, in which reference TRBV7-2 and TRBJ2-1 provide the parts outside the CDR3, is GAGVSQSPSNKVTEKGKDVELRCDPISGHTALYWYRQSLGQGLEFLIYFQGNSAPDKSGLPSDRFSAERTGGSVSTLTIQRTQQEDSAVYLCASSPSGLNEQFFGPGTRLTVL.

This rearrangement joins TRBV11-1 to TRBJ2-2; the D call may be TRBD1 or TRBD2 (6 bases each). CDR1 SGHAT and CDR2 FQDESV come from the germline V gene (reference sequence). This CDR3 spans 16 amino acids. The V end was cut by 0 bases, the J end by 4 bases, with 12 bases between. CDR3 sequence (DNA): TGTGCCAGCAGCTTAGCGCTAGGAGGGGGCACCGGGGAGCTGTTTTTT. Translated, it gives CASSLALGGGTGELFF. The whole variable domain, remainder taken from reference TRBV11-1 and TRBJ2-2, is EAEVAQSPRYKITEKSQAVAFWCDPISGHATLYWYRQILGQGPELLVQFQDESVVDDSQLPKDRFSAERLKGVDSTLKIQPAELGDSAMYLCASSLALGGGTGELFFGEGSRLTVL.